What follows are 21 T cell receptor beta chains derived from one specimen sequenced in a study of blood T cell repertoires in COVID-19. TCRdb's table, derived via immunoSEQ multiplex PCR, lists solely in-frame clones and lacks some. The table records about 250,000 clones, nearly 90% of them present only once. Material for sequencing was peripheral blood. These TCRs come from a man aged 18-30 years with active or convalescent COVID-19.

In its sample, this clone was seen once. This chain connects TRBV7-8 to TRBJ2-1; D remains ambiguous. The V gene's germline CDR1 is SGHVS and CDR2 FQNEAQ. CDR3 length equals 14 residues. Trimming removed 5 bases from V and 5 bases from J, with 13 bases in between. For the CDR3, the DNA is TGTGCCAGCAGCCCTCAGGATCTAAACAATGAGCAGTTCTTC. Its protein is CASSPQDLNNEQFF. Combining the CDR3 with reference TRBV7-8 and TRBJ2-1 gives the whole variable domain GAGVSQSPRYKVAKRGQDVALRCDPISGHVSLFWYQQALGQGPEFLTYFQNEAQLDKSGLPSDRFFAERPEGSVSTLKIQRTQQEDSAVYLCASSPQDLNNEQFFGPGTRLTVL.

This chain links TRBV3-1 (or the pseudogene TRBV3-2) with TRBJ1-1, with unresolved D. Germline CDR1 and CDR2: LGHDT and YNNKEL (reference sequence). V was pared by 5 bases and J by 0 bases, with 10 bases between. The CDR3 is 14 amino acids. The CDR3 loop is CASSYRSLNTEAFF. In nucleotides, the CDR3 is TGTGCCAGCAGCTACAGAAGCTTGAACACTGAAGCTTTCTTT.

This rearrangement joins TRBV5-4 to TRBJ1-4; 8 bases are shared with TRBD1. This CDR3 contains 14 residues. After removal of 5 bases from V and 6 bases from J, the junction contained 6 bases not matched to a gene. The V gene's germline CDR1 is SGHNT and CDR2 YYREEE (reference sequence). The CDR3 loop is CASSFQGADEKLFF. The CDR3 nucleotides read TGTGCCAGCAGTTTTCAGGGGGCCGATGAAAAACTGTTTTTT.

This chain links TRBV7-2 with TRBJ1-6; D perhaps matches TRBD1 (6 bases). The CDR3 has 15 amino acids. Germline V gene lookup returns CDR1 SGHTA and CDR2 FQGNSA. V shed 3 bases and J shed 6 bases, with 12 bases lying between them. The chain's CDR3 is CASSFNQGRNSPLHF. For the CDR3, the DNA is TGTGCCAGCAGCTTTAATCAGGGGCGTAATTCACCCCTCCACTTT.

The chain recombines TRBV20-1 with TRBJ2-3; the D is unclear. The CDR3 covers 11 residues. V was cut by 6 bases and J by 3 bases, with 7 bases left in between. CDR1 and CDR2 (germline): DFQATT, SNEGSKA (reference sequence). CDR3 protein: CSAFRTDTQYF. In DNA form, the CDR3 reads TGCAGTGCGTTTCGTACAGATACGCAGTATTTT.

The chain carries TRBV13 and TRBJ1-5; D gene unclear. V lost 0 bases, J lost 0 bases, and 6 bases lay in between. The CDR3 totals 15 residues. CDR1 is PRHDT and CDR2 is FYEKMQ in the germline V gene (reference sequence). The CDR3 sequence is CASSLGQYSNQPQHF. CDR3 nucleotide sequence: TGTGCCAGCAGCTTAGGACAGTATAGCAATCAGCCCCAGCATTTT.

This chain links TRBV15 with TRBJ2-3, with D possibly being TRBD2 (5 bases). The V and J ends lost 1 base and 0 bases respectively, with 11 bases between them. CDR1 LNHNV and CDR2 YYDKDF come from the germline V gene (reference sequence). This CDR3 has 16 amino acids. CDR3 sequence reads: CATSRVPAGSTDTQYF. The CDR3 DNA sequence: TGTGCCACCAGCAGAGTCCCCGCGGGTAGCACAGATACGCAGTATTTT.

The V call is TRBV5-1, the J call TRBJ2-5; 11 bases are shared with TRBD1. The germline V gene encodes CDR1 SGHRS and CDR2 YFSETQ. The CDR3 loop spans 15 amino acids. V was clipped by 4 bases and J by 5 bases; unmatched bases: 7. CDR3 in amino acids: CASSPAGTGGETQYF. DNA of the CDR3: TGCGCCAGCAGCCCTGCCGGGACAGGGGGTGAGACCCAGTACTTC.

The chain couples TRBV3-1 (or the pseudogene TRBV3-2) to TRBJ2-5; possible D gene TRBD2, 6 bases. Trimming left V 1 base short and J 2 bases short, with 8 bases between. CDR3 length equals 14 residues. Germline-derived CDR1 and CDR2 are LGHDT and YNNKEL (reference sequence). CDR3 region: CASSQGAGQETQYF. In DNA, the CDR3 is TGTGCCAGCAGCCAAGGGGCGGGGCAAGAGACCCAGTACTTC.

In DNA, the CDR3 is TGCGCCAGCAGCCAAGAGGACGGGGGAAAGTCCTACGAGCAGTACTTC. The encoded protein is CASSQEDGGKSYEQYF. The rearrangement links TRBV4-3 to TRBJ2-7; tentative D call: TRBD2 (6 bases). In germline, CDR1 is LGHNA, CDR2 YSLEER. V was pared by 0 bases and J by 1 base, with 13 bases between. The CDR3 runs to 16 residues.

The rearrangement joins TRBV4-2 to TRBJ2-3, with D unresolved. Trimming shortened V by 3 bases and J by 4 bases, and 11 bases separated the two germline ends. This CDR3 has 14 amino acids. Germline CDR1 LGHNA, CDR2 YNFKEQ. The CDR3 DNA is TGTGCCAGCAGCCACACAAGAGGTCCAGATACGCAGTATTTT. This gives the protein CASSHTRGPDTQYF.

This chain joins TRBV19 and TRBJ1-5, with 9 bases matching TRBD1. Germline CDR1 and CDR2: LNHDA and SQIVND (reference sequence). V lost 4 bases and J lost 7; bases outside the gene matches: 5. The length of the CDR3 is 14 residues. The CDR3 here is CASSTWTGDQPQHF. Here the CDR3 DNA reads TGTGCCAGTAGTACTTGGACAGGGGACCAGCCCCAGCATTTT.

This clone was counted a single time. The chain has TRBV2 and TRBJ1-6; D call uncertain. Germline CDR1 and CDR2: SNHLY and FYNNEI. V was shortened by 1 base and J by 2 bases, with 9 bases between the two germline ends. This CDR3 is 16 amino acids long. Written as DNA, the CDR3 is TGTGCCAGCAGTGAAGGGCTGCCGACCTATAATTCACCCCTCCACTTT. This codes for CASSEGLPTYNSPLHF.

In DNA, the CDR3 is TGTGCCAGCAGCTTAAGAGGGGGCACTGAAGCTTTCTTT. Translating gives CASSLRGGTEAFF. This chain joins TRBV7-6 and TRBJ1-1; TRBD1 is a possible D gene (6 bases). CDR3 length equals 13 residues. CDR1 SGHVS and CDR2 FNYEAQ come from the germline V gene. The germline V and J ends were trimmed by 2 bases and 4 bases, with 8 bases remaining between them.

The V and J genes are TRBV5-6 and TRBJ1-1; 8 nucleotides align to TRBD1. The CDR3 contains 14 residues. The V gene end was trimmed by 4 bases and the J gene end by 3 bases; junction bases not matched to a gene: 5. Germline CDR1 reads SGHDT; CDR2 reads YYEEEE. The CDR3 DNA sequence: TGTGCCAGCAGCCCGCCGACAGGGGACACTGAAGCTTTCTTT. It specifies CASSPPTGDTEAFF.

The chain links TRBV5-1 to TRBJ1-1, with 8 bases fitting TRBD1. V dropped 4 bases and J dropped 2; count of bases not matched to a gene: 13. The CDR3 sequence is 17 residues long. Looked up from germline, CDR1 is SGHRS and CDR2 is YFSETQ. CDR3 nucleotide sequence: TGCGCCAGCAGCACCGGACAGGGAAGTTGGGTTAACACTGAAGCTTTCTTT. It yields the protein CASSTGQGSWVNTEAFF.

The chain is built from TRBV4-2 and TRBJ2-3; 11 bases are a match to TRBD2. CDR3 size: 16 residues. The J segment lost 4 bases and the V segment lost 0 bases, leaving 3 bases of the junction unmatched. Germline CDR1 and CDR2: LGHNA and YNFKEQ. The CDR3 here is CASSQDKLAGADTQYF. As DNA, the CDR3 is TGTGCCAGCAGCCAAGATAAACTAGCGGGAGCAGATACGCAGTATTTT.

This clone showed up just a few times. V gene TRBV5-6 combines with J gene TRBJ1-4; possibly TRBD1 for D (5 bases). Trimming cost V 2 bases and J 3 bases, with 17 bases left between them. CDR1 is SGHDT and CDR2 is YYEEEE in the germline V gene. This CDR3 region has 17 residues. The CDR3 coding sequence is TGTGCCAGCAGCTTTACAGGAATGGGGAAAGCTAATGAAAAACTGTTTTTT. This sequence encodes CASSFTGMGKANEKLFF.

The chain uses TRBV7-9 and TRBJ1-2; 12 bases are shared with TRBD1. The CDR3 is made up of 18 amino acids. CDR1 is SEHNR and CDR2 is FQNEAQ in the germline V gene (reference sequence). With V trimmed by 4 bases and J by 3 bases, 12 bases remained unmatched. The CDR3 nucleotides read TGTGCCAGCAGCTCTGGGGGGACAGGGGGCCCCTCCTACTATGGCTACACCTTC. It translates to CASSSGGTGGPSYYGYTF.

V gene TRBV27 combines with J gene TRBJ1-2; TRBD1 agrees at 8 bases. The CDR3 length is 17 residues. The V gene's germline CDR1 is MNHEY and CDR2 SMNVEV (reference sequence). Losses at the gene ends were 4 bases for V and 7 bases for J; bases not matched to a gene: 17. The CDR3 DNA sequence: TGTGCCAGCAGTTCCCTCTATGCCGGACAGGGCCGGCGTGGCTACACCTTC. Its translation: CASSSLYAGQGRRGYTF.

The chain recombines TRBV7-2 with TRBJ2-6, with TRBD2 matching over 8 bases. V shed 5 bases, J shed 3 bases, and the junction held 15 bases outside the gene matches. Germline values: CDR1 SGHTA, CDR2 FQGNSA. The CDR3 runs 19 residues. CDR3 DNA sequence: TGTGCCAGCAGCCCTAACGGGAGGGGTAAGGGGAGTGGGGCCAACGTCCTGACTTTC. Translated, it gives CASSPNGRGKGSGANVLTF.